These 21 T cell receptor beta chains came from one sample sequenced in a study of T cells in Graves' hyperthyroidism and ophthalmopathy. RNA transcripts were the template for amplifying TCR beta CDR3 regions. During a first-round RT-PCR of the TCR CDR3, the HTBI primer set was used. TCRdb redid the calling of the multiplex PCR reads with MiXCR, one entry per CDR3 protein. Seen here are about 640,000 distinct CDR3 sequences, 20% observed once, and the top ten hold 30% to 40%. The sequencing sample was made of blood. The source is a man younger than 40 with Graves' ophthalmopathy.

This clonotype was counted ten times or more. The chain couples TRBV5-1 to TRBJ2-7; 7 nucleotides line up with TRBD1. V lost 3 bases, J lost 3 bases, and 18 bases stayed unmatched. CDR3 size: 18 residues. The germline V gene encodes CDR1 SGHRS and CDR2 YFSETQ. DNA of the CDR3: TGCGCCAGCAGCTATAACCTGATTACACGGGGACAGCACTACGAGCAGTACTTC. Protein product: CASSYNLITRGQHYEQYF.

This clonotype appeared a few times. The rearrangement uses TRBV7-2 and TRBJ2-3; possible D gene TRBD1, 5 bases. CDR1 and CDR2 (germline): SGHTA, FQGNSA. The V end lost 5 bases, the J end lost 5 bases, and 20 bases lay between the germline ends. This CDR3 has 16 residues. The CDR3 DNA follows: TGTGCCAGCAGCCGGCGAAGGGGCGGCCGAGGAGATACGCAGTATTTT. Translated: CASSRRRGGRGDTQYF.

The V call is TRBV19, the J call TRBJ1-2; 7 bases are shared with TRBD1. CDR3 size: 14 residues. Germline lookup yields CDR1 LNHDA and CDR2 SQIVND (reference sequence). V lost 4 bases, J lost 3 bases, and 5 bases stayed unmatched. CDR3 amino acids: CASSNRQGDYGYTF. As DNA, the CDR3 is TGTGCCAGTAGTAATCGCCAGGGGGACTATGGCTACACCTTC.

The rearrangement uses TRBV6-2 or TRBV6-3 and TRBJ1-1; 8 positions match TRBD1. The V gene end was trimmed by 5 bases and the J gene end by 5 bases; junction bases not matched to a gene: 10. CDR1 MNHEY and CDR2 SVGEGT come from the germline V gene. This CDR3 contains 15 residues. The CDR3 DNA is TGTGCCAGCAGTCACCTCGGGACAGGTGGAACTGAAGCTTTCTTT. Translated: CASSHLGTGGTEAFF.

This clonotype was detected many times. This chain uses TRBV5-6 with TRBJ2-3, with unresolved D. Germline loops: CDR1 SGHDT, CDR2 YYEEEE. CDR3 length equals 16 residues. Trimming took 4 bases from V and 8 from J, leaving 23 bases between them. The CDR3 sequence: CASSHPRVAPPTTQYF. CDR3 nucleotides: TGTGCCAGCAGCCATCCTAGAGTCGCCCCGCCAACTACGCAGTATTTT.

A single count supports this clonotype. The J gene is TRBJ1-5, the V gene TRBV2, with 7 bases matching TRBD1. J was trimmed by 4 bases and V by 10 bases; bases with no gene match: 7. Germline V lookup: CDR1 SNHLY, CDR2 FYNNEI. This CDR3 is built from 13 residues. CDR3 nucleotides: TGTGCCACCCCGGGACAGACGAATCAGCCCCAGCATTTT. Residues: CATPGQTNQPQHF.

The sample holds a few counts of this clonotype. A much larger clone lies a single base off, so this may be a read error. V is TRBV3-1 and J is TRBJ2-5; possibly TRBD2 for D (6 bases). CDR1 is LGHDT, CDR2 YNNKEL, per germline (reference sequence). This CDR3 has 13 amino acids. As DNA, the CDR3 is TGTGCCAGCACCCCCTGGGGGGAAGAGACCCGGTACTTC. The encoded protein is CASTPWGEETRYF.

This clonotype appeared a few times. The rearrangement links TRBV6-5 to TRBJ1-1; D is perhaps TRBD1 (5 bases). Germline CDR1 MNHEY, CDR2 SVGAGI. V was trimmed by 1 base and J by 1 base, leaving 16 bases between them. The CDR3 loop spans 17 amino acids. CDR3 in amino acids: CASSYLRVGQGNTEAFF. CDR3 bases: TGTGCCAGCAGTTACTTGAGGGTGGGCCAGGGGAACACTGAAGCTTTCTTT.

This clonotype was seen a few times. This chain joins TRBV2 and TRBJ2-3; 11 positions match TRBD2. The CDR3 is made up of 16 amino acids. With 1 base clipped from V and 6 bases from J, the junction kept 6 bases outside the gene matches. The germline gives CDR1 SNHLY, CDR2 FYNNEI. The CDR3 sequence: CASSEETSGTTDTQYF. The CDR3 nucleotides read TGTGCCAGCAGTGAAGAGACTAGCGGGACCACGGATACGCAGTATTTT. Using reference TRBV2 and TRBJ2-3 for the parts outside the CDR3, the full variable domain is EPEVTQTPSHQVTQMGQEVILRCVPISNHLYFYWYRQILGQKVEFLVSFYNNEISEKSEIFDDQFSVERPDGSNFTLKIRSTKLEDSAMYFCASSEETSGTTDTQYFGPGTRLTVL.

This rearrangement joins TRBV11-1 to TRBJ2-1; D gene uncertain. Germline V lookup: CDR1 SGHAT, CDR2 FQDESV (reference sequence). V was pared by 1 base and J by 6 bases, with 7 bases between. This CDR3 region has 13 residues. The CDR3 here is CASSLGVTNEQFF. The CDR3, as DNA: TGTGCCAGCAGCTTAGGAGTAACCAATGAGCAGTTCTTC.

This clonotype was counted only a few times. The chain recombines TRBV5-1 with TRBJ2-2; the match to TRBD1 covers 9 bases. Germline V gives CDR1 SGHRS, CDR2 YFSETQ. CDR3 length: 15 amino acids. Trimming took 0 bases from V and 4 from J; bases not matched to a gene: 1. For the CDR3, the DNA is TGCGCCAGCAGCTTGGACAGGGGGCCCACCGGGGAGCTGTTTTTT. Amino acid sequence: CASSLDRGPTGELFF.

This clonotype occurred a few times. The chain's CDR3 is CASSKTPGLAGDTDTQYF. Here the CDR3 DNA reads TGTGCCAGCAGTAAGACACCGGGACTAGCGGGCGACACAGATACGCAGTATTTT. V and J are TRBV12-3 or TRBV12-4 and TRBJ2-3, with TRBD2 identical over 12 bases. V gave up 5 bases and J gave up 2 bases; unmatched junction bases: 11. CDR3 length equals 18 residues.

This clonotype was observed a handful of times. The V gene is TRBV15, the J gene TRBJ2-7, with 7 nucleotides matching TRBD2. The ends lost 1 base at V and 5 bases at J; junction bases unmatched: 11. The CDR3 is 16 residues long. The germline gives CDR1 LNHNV, CDR2 YYDKDF (reference sequence). The CDR3 nucleotides are TGTGCCACCAGCAGAGGTGTGACTAGCAAGAAAGACGAGCAGTACTTC. This codes for CATSRGVTSKKDEQYF.

This clonotype has more than one count but fewer than ten. The V call is TRBV5-6, the J call TRBJ2-3; no definite D call. Looked up from germline, CDR1 is SGHDT and CDR2 is YYEEEE. The CDR3 has 12 residues. Trimming pared 3 bases from V and 3 bases from J, leaving 5 bases between. As DNA, the CDR3 is TGTGCCAGCAGCTCCATGACAGATACGCAGTATTTT. Its protein is CASSSMTDTQYF.

The chain combines TRBV30 with TRBJ1-4; TRBD1 agrees at 7 bases. Germline V lookup: CDR1 GTSNPN, CDR2 SVGIG (reference sequence). V shed 1 base, J shed 7 bases, and the junction held 9 bases outside the gene matches. The CDR3 runs to 15 residues. The CDR3 loop reads CAWSAKQGFSEKLFF. DNA for the CDR3: TGTGCCTGGAGTGCGAAACAGGGGTTTAGTGAAAAACTGTTTTTT.

The J gene is TRBJ1-5, the V gene TRBV19; 11 positions agree with TRBD1. The CDR3 covers 17 residues. Germline lookup yields CDR1 LNHDA and CDR2 SQIVND (reference sequence). Trimming cost V 6 bases and J 6 bases; bases outside gene matches: 13. As DNA, the CDR3 is TGTGCCAGTAGCAACCCTCTTGGACAGGGGGCTTCTCAGCCCCAGCATTTT. Its translation is CASSNPLGQGASQPQHF.

This clonotype was observed a few times. The CDR3 sequence: CASSYSGGGQETQYF. CDR3 DNA sequence: TGTGCCAGCAGTTACTCAGGGGGAGGTCAAGAGACCCAGTACTTC. This chain joins TRBV6-5 and TRBJ2-5, with D possibly being TRBD1 or TRBD2 (6 bases each). The CDR3 has 15 residues. Germline V gene sequence: CDR1 MNHEY, CDR2 SVGAGI. Deletions cut 0 bases from V and 2 bases from J, with 10 bases between.

The chain combines TRBV19 with TRBJ2-5; D call uncertain. The CDR3 is 15 residues long. Trimming stripped 5 bases from V and 5 bases from J, with 18 bases between. In germline, CDR1 is LNHDA, CDR2 SQIVND (reference sequence). The CDR3 loop is CASSVRAFIGETQYF. The CDR3 DNA is TGTGCCAGTAGTGTCCGGGCCTTTATCGGGGAGACCCAGTACTTC.

This clonotype has at least ten counts. This rearrangement joins TRBV7-2 to TRBJ2-5; unclear D gene. CDR3 size: 13 residues. Germline-derived CDR1 and CDR2 are SGHTA and FQGNSA. V lost 8 bases and J lost 2, with 12 bases in between. DNA for the CDR3: TGTGCCAGCCAAGCCTCCCGTCAAGAGACCCAGTACTTC. Amino acids: CASQASRQETQYF.

The J gene is TRBJ2-1, the V gene TRBV6-1; 8 bases align to TRBD1. J was trimmed by 6 bases and V by 7 bases; bases with no gene match: 11. This CDR3 spans 15 amino acids. Germline V lookup: CDR1 MNHNS, CDR2 SASEGT. The CDR3 loop is CASIWTGNRRNEQFF. The CDR3 coding sequence is TGTGCCAGCATCTGGACAGGGAATAGGCGCAATGAGCAGTTCTTC.

This sequence joins TRBV6-2 or TRBV6-3 and TRBJ1-1; D is undetermined. Germline CDR1 is MNHEY and CDR2 is SVGEGT. Trimming stripped 2 bases from V and 4 bases from J, with 8 bases between. This CDR3 has 13 residues. DNA for the CDR3: TGTGCCAGCAGTTACAGGGCAGCCACTGAAGCTTTCTTT. This codes for CASSYRAATEAFF.